This T cell receptor (beta chain) was sequenced for a study of blood T cell repertoires in COVID-19. Study summary: Samples representing acute and convalescent COVID-19 were sourced from the United States, Italy and Spain.

In the study's own analysis: Counts of nucleated cells, estimated from reference gene primer amplification, were obtained. Here immunoSEQ multiplex PCR was the method, and the copy in TCRdb shows in-frame clones only, minus some. V and J calls and clone size come straight from that table; D and trimming were deduced from the DNA. The sample has about 280,000 clones, approximately 81% seen once; the top ten hold about 2.7%. Residents of 24 US areas, aged about 18 to 100 years, made up the participants. Membership in each cohort depended on participant-reported clinical history. Input material: PBMCs or T cells enriched from blood (not recorded which). The TCR sequence derives from a woman in her 50s who had recovered from COVID-19.

The CDR3 DNA is TGTGCCAGCAGCTACAGAGGGTGGGGGCATGGCTACACCTTC. Translation gives CASSYRGWGHGYTF. The chain joins TRBV5-6 to TRBJ1-2; D possibly corresponds to TRBD1 (6 bases). This CDR3 is 14 amino acids long. Germline CDR1 SGHDT, CDR2 YYEEEE. V lost 3 bases and J lost 6, with 15 bases in between.